This T cell receptor (beta chain) appears in the sequencing data of a study of T-cell reconstitution after alpha-beta-depleted transplantation in children. The V gene lost 0 bases and the J gene lost 7 bases, with 13 bases spanning the gap. Germline CDR1 and CDR2: MNHEY and SVGAGI. The CDR3 totals 14 residues. Unique molecular identifiers were used in preparing the TCRbeta library. MiXCR, applied by TCRdb to the PCR reads, yields one record per CDR3 protein. The sample has more than 40,000 distinct CDR3 sequences; about 9% are singletons. Ten or more counts support this clonotype. The V gene is TRBV6-5, the J gene TRBJ2-7, with D perhaps assigned TRBD1 or TRBD2 (5 bases each). The receptor comes from a male patient under 10 years old who had a stem cell transplant for chronic granulomatous disease, so the T cells may come from the graft donor. Sequenced here: PBMCs, mostly from graft donor cells, sampled 60 days after TCRalphabeta/CD19-depleted stem cell transplant. CDR3 nucleotide sequence: TGTGCCAGCAGTTACTCGGGGACCCCGTCTGAGCAGTACTTC. Protein sequence: CASSYSGTPSEQYF.